Listed here are 18 T cell receptor beta chains from one sample, sequenced in a study of blood T cell repertoires in COVID-19. Profiled with immunoSEQ multiplex PCR; TCRdb holds only in-frame clones, not every one. The sample consists of 200,000 to 250,000 clones, almost 85% of them appearing once. Specimen: peripheral blood. All receptors come from a woman aged 70-85 years with COVID-19, enrolled during active disease.

The V gene is TRBV7-2, the J gene TRBJ2-5; 7 bases line up with TRBD2. Germline CDR1 is SGHTA and CDR2 is FQGNSA. Trimming cost V 0 bases and J 5 bases; bases outside gene matches: 6. The CDR3 covers 15 residues. CDR3 protein: CASSLARGRWETQYF. DNA of the CDR3: TGTGCCAGCAGCTTAGCCCGCGGGAGATGGGAGACCCAGTACTTC.

The rearrangement joins TRBV5-6 to TRBJ1-6, with D maybe TRBD1 (5 bases). Per germline, CDR1 SGHDT and CDR2 YYEEEE. The CDR3 is 16 residues long. The V gene lost 4 bases and the J gene lost 8 bases, with 19 bases spanning the gap. The CDR3 spells CASSDTLQVRDSPLHF. The CDR3 DNA follows: TGTGCCAGCAGCGATACCCTACAGGTCAGGGATTCACCCCTCCACTTT. Using reference TRBV5-6 and TRBJ1-6 for the parts outside the CDR3, the full variable domain is DAGVTQSPTHLIKTRGQQVTLRCSPKSGHDTVSWYQQALGQGPQFIFQYYEEEERQRGNFPDRFSGHQFPNYSSELNVNALLLGDSALYLCASSDTLQVRDSPLHFGNGTRLTVT.

The V and J genes are TRBV9 and TRBJ2-7, with 10 positions matching TRBD1. In germline, CDR1 is SGDLS, CDR2 YYNGEE. V trimming: 2 bases; J trimming: 6 bases; junction bases outside the gene matches: 8. This CDR3 spans 15 amino acids. This chain's CDR3 is CASSVVGTGVSEQYF. The CDR3 bases are TGTGCCAGCAGCGTTGTCGGGACAGGGGTAAGCGAGCAGTACTTC. Based on the CDR3 plus reference TRBV9 and TRBJ2-7, the full variable domain is DSGVTQTPKHLITATGQRVTLRCSPRSGDLSVYWYQQSLDQGLQFLIQYYNGEERAKGNILERFSAQQFPDLHSELNLSSLELGDSALYFCASSVVGTGVSEQYFGPGTRLTVT.

The V and J genes are TRBV11-2 and TRBJ2-2; 8 bases align to TRBD2. This CDR3 spans 16 amino acids. Germline values: CDR1 SGHAT, CDR2 FQNNGV. The trim removed 6 bases at V and 3 bases at J, leaving 9 bases unmatched. The CDR3 DNA sequence: TGTGCCAGCAGGCCCTCGGGGGGGCCTTACACCGGGGAGCTGTTTTTT. Its protein product is CASRPSGGPYTGELFF.

CDR3 in amino acids: CASSSGANKIQETQYF. CDR3 sequence (DNA): TGTGCCAGCAGCTCTGGGGCAAATAAGATTCAAGAGACCCAGTACTTC. This chain connects TRBV7-9 to TRBJ2-5; the D gene is possibly TRBD1 (5 bases). The CDR3 totals 16 residues. Trimming shortened V by 4 bases and J by 2 bases, and 17 bases separated the two germline ends. Germline-derived CDR1 and CDR2 are SEHNR and FQNEAQ (reference sequence).

The chain employs TRBV2 and TRBJ1-2, with 7 bases that match TRBD1. This CDR3 region has 15 residues. Germline assignment: CDR1 SNHLY and CDR2 FYNNEI. V trimming: 7 bases; J trimming: 6 bases; junction bases outside the gene matches: 14. The chain's CDR3 is CASIMYPAGTDGYTF. Written as DNA, the CDR3 is TGTGCCAGCATAATGTATCCGGCAGGGACAGATGGCTACACCTTC.

This clone was detected only a few times. The rearrangement joins TRBV7-2 to TRBJ1-1, with D unresolved. Germline V gives CDR1 SGHTA, CDR2 FQGNSA. The CDR3 sequence is 15 residues long. V shed 6 bases and J shed 0 bases, with 14 bases lying between them. CDR3 DNA: TGTGCCAGCAGAGCCGGACTGATCATGAACACTGAAGCTTTCTTT. Its translation is CASRAGLIMNTEAFF. Variable domain in full (rest from reference TRBV7-2 and TRBJ1-1): GAGVSQSPSNKVTEKGKDVELRCDPISGHTALYWYRQSLGQGLEFLIYFQGNSAPDKSGLPSDRFSAERTGGSVSTLTIQRTQQEDSAVYLCASRAGLIMNTEAFFGQGTRLTVV.

V usage is TRBV7-2 and J usage is TRBJ2-7; possible D gene TRBD1, 5 bases. The CDR3 is made up of 16 amino acids. Germline V gene lookup returns CDR1 SGHTA and CDR2 FQGNSA. Trimming stripped 1 base from V and 6 bases from J, with 19 bases between. CDR3 protein: CASSLGWGTGSREQYF. The DNA for the CDR3 is TGTGCCAGCAGCTTAGGTTGGGGCACAGGTTCACGCGAGCAGTACTTC.

This clone was observed once. The chain is built from TRBV18 and TRBJ1-1; D gene unclear. The V end was cut by 4 bases, the J end by 3 bases, with 15 bases between. CDR1 is KGHSH and CDR2 is LQKENI in the germline V gene. The CDR3 spans 15 residues. This CDR3 is CASSLGSGRDTEAFF. Here the CDR3 DNA reads TGTGCCAGCTCACTCGGCTCCGGGCGGGACACTGAAGCTTTCTTT.

V usage is TRBV19 and J usage is TRBJ1-1; 8 bases map to TRBD1. Germline CDR1 LNHDA, CDR2 SQIVND (reference sequence). This CDR3 contains 13 residues. J gave up 1 base and V 11 bases, and 6 bases lay outside the gene matches. Here the CDR3 DNA reads TGTGCCTCAAAGACAGGGGAGAACACTGAAGCTTTCTTT. Translating gives CASKTGENTEAFF.

The chain combines TRBV30 with TRBJ2-1; 8 bases fit TRBD2. V dropped 4 bases and J dropped 3; count of bases not matched to a gene: 5. Germline V gene data show CDR1 as GTSNPN and CDR2 as SVGIG (reference sequence). The CDR3 has 14 amino acids. The CDR3 sequence is CAWNGRGNYNEQFF. CDR3 DNA sequence: TGTGCCTGGAACGGGAGGGGTAACTACAATGAGCAGTTCTTC.

This rearrangement joins TRBV7-2 to TRBJ2-5; 8 positions agree with TRBD2. This CDR3 contains 17 residues. CDR1 and CDR2 from the germline V gene are SGHTA and FQGNSA. Losses at the gene ends were 4 bases for V and 5 bases for J; bases not matched to a gene: 15. CDR3 bases: TGTGCCAGCAGCTCCTTTCCGGCGGGAGGATCTGGGGAGACCCAGTACTTC. It codes for CASSSFPAGGSGETQYF.

J is TRBJ2-2 and V is TRBV4-3; 8 bases agree with TRBD2. This CDR3 spans 18 amino acids. Germline V gene data show CDR1 as LGHNA and CDR2 as YSLEER. V shed 0 bases, J shed 1 base, and the junction held 7 bases outside the gene matches. The CDR3 region is CASSQDPSRGGNTGELFF. The CDR3 DNA is TGCGCCAGCAGCCAAGATCCCTCCCGGGGGGGGAACACCGGGGAGCTGTTTTTT.

This chain connects TRBV7-9 to TRBJ2-1, with D tentatively TRBD2 (6 bases). CDR1 is SEHNR, CDR2 FQNEAQ, per germline (reference sequence). CDR3 length: 10 amino acids. The CDR3 region has the DNA TGTTCTGGGGCGGGAAATGAGCAGTTCTTC. It translates to CSGAGNEQFF.

The chain is built from TRBV18 and TRBJ1-4, with TRBD1 matching over 11 bases. Germline CDR1 KGHSH, CDR2 LQKENI. V lost 3 bases, J lost 8 bases, and 5 bases stayed unmatched. This CDR3 is built from 15 residues. The CDR3, as DNA: TGTGCCAGCTCACCTTCCCGGGACAGGGGGGAAAAACTGTTTTTT. As protein: CASSPSRDRGEKLFF. Looking up the rest from reference TRBV18 and TRBJ1-4 gives the full variable domain: NAGVMQNPRHLVRRRGQEARLRCSPMKGHSHVYWYRQLPEEGLKFMVYLQKENIIDESGMPKERFSAEFPKEGPSILRIQQVVRGDSAAYFCASSPSRDRGEKLFFGSGTQLSVL.

The chain links TRBV7-9 to TRBJ2-7, with D unresolved. Germline V CDR1 and CDR2: SEHNR, FQNEAQ (reference sequence). CDR3 length: 13 residues. V was clipped by 6 bases and J by 1 base, with 10 bases between them. The CDR3 region has the DNA TGTGCCAGCAGTGGGTCAGGATCCTACGAGCAGTACTTC. Protein: CASSGSGSYEQYF. Looking up the rest from reference TRBV7-9 and TRBJ2-7 gives the full variable domain: DTGVSQNPRHKITKRGQNVTFRCDPISEHNRLYWYRQTLGQGPEFLTYFQNEAQLEKSRLLSDRFSAERPKGSFSTLEIQRTEQGDSAMYLCASSGSGSYEQYFGPGTRLTVT.

The chain has TRBV9 and TRBJ2-1; D may be TRBD1 (6 bases). Germline assignment: CDR1 SGDLS and CDR2 YYNGEE. Trimming took 0 bases from V and 5 from J, leaving 12 bases between them. CDR3 length: 15 residues. The CDR3 DNA follows: TGTGCCAGCAGCGTAGGGACAGTCAATAACAATGAGCAGTTCTTC. Its protein is CASSVGTVNNNEQFF.

The chain combines TRBV29-1 with TRBJ1-1; tentative D call: TRBD1 (6 bases). The CDR3 runs 15 residues. From germline, CDR1 is SQVTM and CDR2 ANQGSEA. Trimming removed 0 bases from V and 4 bases from J, with 15 bases in between. CDR3 nucleotide sequence: TGCAGCGTTGAAGATCAGGGGCTTGCAGGCACTGAAGCTTTCTTT. Translated: CSVEDQGLAGTEAFF.